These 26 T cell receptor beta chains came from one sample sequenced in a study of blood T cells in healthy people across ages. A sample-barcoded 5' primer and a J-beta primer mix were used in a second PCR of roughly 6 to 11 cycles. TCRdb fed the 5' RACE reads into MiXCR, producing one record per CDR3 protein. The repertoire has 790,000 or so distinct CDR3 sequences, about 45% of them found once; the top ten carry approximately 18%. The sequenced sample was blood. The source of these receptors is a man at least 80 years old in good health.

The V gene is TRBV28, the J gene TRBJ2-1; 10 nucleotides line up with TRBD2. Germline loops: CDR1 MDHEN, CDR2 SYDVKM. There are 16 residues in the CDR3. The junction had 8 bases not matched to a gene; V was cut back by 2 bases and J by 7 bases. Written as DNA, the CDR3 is TGTGCCAGCAGTTTAGCTAGCGGGAGAGTTAGGAATGAGCAGTTCTTC. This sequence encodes CASSLASGRVRNEQFF.

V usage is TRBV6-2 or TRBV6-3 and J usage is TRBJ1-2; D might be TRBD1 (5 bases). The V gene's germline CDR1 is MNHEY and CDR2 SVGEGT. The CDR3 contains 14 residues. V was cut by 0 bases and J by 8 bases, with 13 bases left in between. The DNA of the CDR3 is TGTGCCAGCAGTTACTCGGGCAGGGCCTTCGGCTACACCTTC. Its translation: CASSYSGRAFGYTF.

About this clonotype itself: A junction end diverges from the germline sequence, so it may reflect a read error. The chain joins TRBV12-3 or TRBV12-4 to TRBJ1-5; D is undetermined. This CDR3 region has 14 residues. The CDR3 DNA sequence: TGTGCCAGCAGCGGAAGAAGATTCGGCCAGCCCCGGCATTTT. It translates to CASSGRRFGQPRHF.

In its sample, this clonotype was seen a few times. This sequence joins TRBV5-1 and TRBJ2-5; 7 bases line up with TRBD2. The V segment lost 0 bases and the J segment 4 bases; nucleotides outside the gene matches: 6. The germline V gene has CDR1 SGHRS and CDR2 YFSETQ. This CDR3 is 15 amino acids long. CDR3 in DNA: TGCGCCAGCAGCTTGGGGTCTAGCGGAACAGAGACCCAGTACTTC. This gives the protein CASSLGSSGTETQYF.

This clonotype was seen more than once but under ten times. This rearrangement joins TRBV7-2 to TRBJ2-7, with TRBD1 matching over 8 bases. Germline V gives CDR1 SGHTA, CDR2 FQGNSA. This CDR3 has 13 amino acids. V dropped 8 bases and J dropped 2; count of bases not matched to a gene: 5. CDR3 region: CASGQGSPYEQYF. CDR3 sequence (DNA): TGTGCCAGCGGACAGGGTAGTCCCTACGAGCAGTACTTC.

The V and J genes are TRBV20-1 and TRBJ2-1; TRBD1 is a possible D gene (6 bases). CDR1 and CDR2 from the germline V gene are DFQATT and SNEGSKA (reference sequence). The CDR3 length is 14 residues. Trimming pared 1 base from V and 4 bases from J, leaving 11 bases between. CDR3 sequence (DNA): TGCAGTGCTAGAGGGGCAGGGGTTTACAATGAGCAGTTCTTC. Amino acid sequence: CSARGAGVYNEQFF.

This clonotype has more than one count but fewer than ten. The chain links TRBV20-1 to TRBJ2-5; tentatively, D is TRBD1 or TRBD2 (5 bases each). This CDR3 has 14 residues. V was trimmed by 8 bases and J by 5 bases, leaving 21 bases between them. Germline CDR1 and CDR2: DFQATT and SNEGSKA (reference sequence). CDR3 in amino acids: CSTGPAMGTETQYF. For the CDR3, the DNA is TGCAGTACGGGGCCGGCCATGGGGACCGAGACCCAGTACTTC.

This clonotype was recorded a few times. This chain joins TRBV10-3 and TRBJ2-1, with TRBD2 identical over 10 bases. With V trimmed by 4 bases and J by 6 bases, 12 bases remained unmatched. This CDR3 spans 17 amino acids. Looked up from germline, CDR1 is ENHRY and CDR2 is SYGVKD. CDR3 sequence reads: CAISVFGAGGPGNEQFF. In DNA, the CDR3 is TGTGCCATCAGTGTGTTTGGAGCGGGAGGGCCGGGCAATGAGCAGTTCTTC.

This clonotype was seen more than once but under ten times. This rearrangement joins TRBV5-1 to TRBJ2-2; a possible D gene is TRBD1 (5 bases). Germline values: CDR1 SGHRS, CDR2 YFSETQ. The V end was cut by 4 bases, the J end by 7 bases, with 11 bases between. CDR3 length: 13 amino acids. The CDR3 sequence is CASSLDSYGELFF. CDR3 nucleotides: TGCGCCAGCAGCCTTGACAGTTACGGGGAGCTGTTTTTT.

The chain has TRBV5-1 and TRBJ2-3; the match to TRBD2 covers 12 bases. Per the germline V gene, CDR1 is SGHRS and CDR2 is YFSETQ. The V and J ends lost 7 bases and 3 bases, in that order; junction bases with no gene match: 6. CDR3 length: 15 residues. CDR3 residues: CASRTSGILTDTQYF. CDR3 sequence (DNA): TGCGCCAGCCGGACTAGCGGGATATTGACAGATACGCAGTATTTT.

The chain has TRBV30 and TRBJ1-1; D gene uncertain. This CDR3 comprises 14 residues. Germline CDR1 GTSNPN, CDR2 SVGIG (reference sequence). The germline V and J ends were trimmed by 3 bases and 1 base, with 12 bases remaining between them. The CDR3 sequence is CAWREVATNTEAFF. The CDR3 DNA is TGTGCCTGGAGAGAGGTGGCGACGAACACTGAAGCTTTCTTT.

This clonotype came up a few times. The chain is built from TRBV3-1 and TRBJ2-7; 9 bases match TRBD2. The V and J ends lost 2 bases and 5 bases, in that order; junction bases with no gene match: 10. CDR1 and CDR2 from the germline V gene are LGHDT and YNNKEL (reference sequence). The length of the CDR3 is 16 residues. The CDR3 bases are TGTGCCAGCAGCCAACCCCTTGGCGGGAGGGCCAACGAGCAGTACTTC. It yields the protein CASSQPLGGRANEQYF.

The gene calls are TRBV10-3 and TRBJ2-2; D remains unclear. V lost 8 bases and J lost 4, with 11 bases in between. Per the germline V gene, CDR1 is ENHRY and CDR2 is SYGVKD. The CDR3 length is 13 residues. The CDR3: CAILTERTGELFF. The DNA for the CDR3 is TGTGCCATCCTAACGGAGCGCACCGGGGAGCTGTTTTTT.

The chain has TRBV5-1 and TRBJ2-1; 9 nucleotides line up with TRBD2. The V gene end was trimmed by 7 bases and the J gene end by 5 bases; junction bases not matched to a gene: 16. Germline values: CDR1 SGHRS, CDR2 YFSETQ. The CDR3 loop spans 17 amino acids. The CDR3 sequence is CASRSPDGTSSNNEQFF. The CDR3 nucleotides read TGCGCCAGCCGTTCACCCGATGGGACTAGCAGCAACAATGAGCAGTTCTTC. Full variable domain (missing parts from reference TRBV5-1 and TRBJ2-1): KAGVTQTPRYLIKTRGQQVTLSCSPISGHRSVSWYQQTPGQGLQFLFEYFSETQRNKGNFPGRFSGRQFSNSRSEMNVSTLELGDSALYLCASRSPDGTSSNNEQFFGPGTRLTVL.

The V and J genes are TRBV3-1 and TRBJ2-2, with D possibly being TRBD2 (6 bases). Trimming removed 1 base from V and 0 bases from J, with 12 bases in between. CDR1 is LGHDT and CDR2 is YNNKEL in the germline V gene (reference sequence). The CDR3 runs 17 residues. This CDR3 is CASSQAVLASNTGELFF. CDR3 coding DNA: TGTGCCAGCAGCCAAGCGGTACTAGCATCGAACACCGGGGAGCTGTTTTTT.

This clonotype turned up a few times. The CDR3 bases are TGTGCCAGCAGTCCGGGAGGGAGGATCCACGAGCAGTACTTC. It yields the protein CASSPGGRIHEQYF. J is TRBJ2-7 and V is TRBV7-2; 8 bases match TRBD2. The germline V gene has CDR1 SGHTA and CDR2 FQGNSA. The length of the CDR3 is 14 residues. J was trimmed by 5 bases and V by 6 bases; bases with no gene match: 9.

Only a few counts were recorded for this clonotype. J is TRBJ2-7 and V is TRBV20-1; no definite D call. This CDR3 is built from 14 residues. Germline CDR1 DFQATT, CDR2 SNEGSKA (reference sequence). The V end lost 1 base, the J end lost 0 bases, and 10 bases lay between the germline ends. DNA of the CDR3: TGCAGTGCTAGAGGAGGAAGTTACTCCTACGAGCAGTACTTC. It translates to CSARGGSYSYEQYF.

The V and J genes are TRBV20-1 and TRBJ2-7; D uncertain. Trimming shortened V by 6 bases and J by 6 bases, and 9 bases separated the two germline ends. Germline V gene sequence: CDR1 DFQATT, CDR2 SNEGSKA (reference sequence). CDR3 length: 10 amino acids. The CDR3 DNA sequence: TGCAGTGCCCAGGATGGCGAGCAGTACTTC. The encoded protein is CSAQDGEQYF.

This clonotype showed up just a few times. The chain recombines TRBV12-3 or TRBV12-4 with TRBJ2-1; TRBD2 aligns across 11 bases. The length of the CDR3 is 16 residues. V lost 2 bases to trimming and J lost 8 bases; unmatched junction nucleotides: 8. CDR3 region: CASSLRGSSGRHEQFF. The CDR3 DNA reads TGTGCCAGCAGTTTACGGGGGTCTAGCGGGAGGCATGAGCAGTTCTTC.

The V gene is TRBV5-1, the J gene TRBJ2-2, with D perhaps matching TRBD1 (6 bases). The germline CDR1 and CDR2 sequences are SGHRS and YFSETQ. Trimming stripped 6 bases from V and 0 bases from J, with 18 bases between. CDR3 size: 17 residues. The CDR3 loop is CASTPQQGYSNTGELFF. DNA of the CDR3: TGCGCCAGCACCCCTCAACAGGGTTATTCGAACACCGGGGAGCTGTTTTTT.

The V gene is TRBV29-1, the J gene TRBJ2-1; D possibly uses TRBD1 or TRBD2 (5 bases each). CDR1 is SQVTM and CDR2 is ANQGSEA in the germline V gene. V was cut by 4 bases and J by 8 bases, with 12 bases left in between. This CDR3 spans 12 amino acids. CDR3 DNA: TGCAGCGTTGCGTCGGGGCCGCATGAGCAGTTCTTC. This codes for CSVASGPHEQFF.

The CDR3 DNA follows: TGCGCCAGCAGCCAAGATTGGGCGACCGATACGCAGTATTTT. It codes for CASSQDWATDTQYF. The V gene is TRBV4-1, the J gene TRBJ2-3; D is unresolved. Germline V gives CDR1 MGHRA, CDR2 YSYEKL. The CDR3 extends over 14 amino acids. Trimming removed 0 bases from V and 6 bases from J, with 10 bases in between.

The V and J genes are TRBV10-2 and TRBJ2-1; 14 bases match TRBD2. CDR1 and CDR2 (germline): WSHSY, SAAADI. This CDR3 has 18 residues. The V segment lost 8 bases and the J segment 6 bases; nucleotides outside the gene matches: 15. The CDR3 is CASSGLAGVSNRVNEQFF. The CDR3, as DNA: TGCGCCAGCTCGGGACTAGCGGGAGTCTCCAATCGTGTCAATGAGCAGTTCTTC.

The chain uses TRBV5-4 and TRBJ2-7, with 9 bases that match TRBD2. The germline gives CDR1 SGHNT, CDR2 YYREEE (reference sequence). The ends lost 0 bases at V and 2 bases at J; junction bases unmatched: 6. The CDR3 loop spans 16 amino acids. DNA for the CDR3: TGTGCCAGCAGCTTGGGTCTAGCGGGACCTCCCTACGAGCAGTACTTC. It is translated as CASSLGLAGPPYEQYF.

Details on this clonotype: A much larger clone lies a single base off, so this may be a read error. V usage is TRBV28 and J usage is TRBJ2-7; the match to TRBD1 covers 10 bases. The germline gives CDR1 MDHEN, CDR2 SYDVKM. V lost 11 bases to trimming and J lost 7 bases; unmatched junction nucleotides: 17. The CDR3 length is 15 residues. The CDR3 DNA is TGTGCCGTCGACAGACCGGGACAGGGGATGAATGAGCAGTACTTC. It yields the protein CAVDRPGQGMNEQYF.

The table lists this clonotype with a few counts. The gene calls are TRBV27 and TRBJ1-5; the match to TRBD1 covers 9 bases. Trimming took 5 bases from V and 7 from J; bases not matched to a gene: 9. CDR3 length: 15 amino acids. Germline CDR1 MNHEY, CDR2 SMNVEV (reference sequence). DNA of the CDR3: TGTGCCAGCAGTAGTACAGGGGGCGGTGGGCAGCCCCAGCATTTT. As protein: CASSSTGGGGQPQHF.